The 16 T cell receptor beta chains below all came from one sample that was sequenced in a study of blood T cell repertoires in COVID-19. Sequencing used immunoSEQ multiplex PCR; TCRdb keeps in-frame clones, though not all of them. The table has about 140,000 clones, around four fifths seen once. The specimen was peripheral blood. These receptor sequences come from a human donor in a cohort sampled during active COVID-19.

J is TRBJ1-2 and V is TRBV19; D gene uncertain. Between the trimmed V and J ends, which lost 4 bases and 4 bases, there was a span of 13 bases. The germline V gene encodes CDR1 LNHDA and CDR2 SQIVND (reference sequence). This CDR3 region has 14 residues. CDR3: CASSTRVSIYGYTF. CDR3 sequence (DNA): TGTGCCAGTAGTACCCGGGTGTCCATCTATGGCTACACCTTC.

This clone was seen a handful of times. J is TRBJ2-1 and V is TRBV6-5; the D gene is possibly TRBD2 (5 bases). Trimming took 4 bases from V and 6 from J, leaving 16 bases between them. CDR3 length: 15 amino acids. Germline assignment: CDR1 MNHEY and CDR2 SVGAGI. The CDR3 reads CASSWTSRTSNEQFF. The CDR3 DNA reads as TGTGCCAGCAGTTGGACTTCCCGGACCTCCAATGAGCAGTTCTTC.

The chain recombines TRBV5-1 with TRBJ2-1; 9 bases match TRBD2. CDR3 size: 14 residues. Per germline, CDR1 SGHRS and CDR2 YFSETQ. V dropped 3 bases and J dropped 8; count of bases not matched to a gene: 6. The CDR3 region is CASSSEGLAYEQFF. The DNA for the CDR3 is TGCGCCAGCAGCTCGGAGGGACTAGCTTATGAGCAGTTCTTC.

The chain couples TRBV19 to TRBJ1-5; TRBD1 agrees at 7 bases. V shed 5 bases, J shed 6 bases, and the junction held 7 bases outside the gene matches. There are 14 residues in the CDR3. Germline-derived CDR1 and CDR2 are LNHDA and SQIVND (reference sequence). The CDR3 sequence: CASSPTGSGQPQHF. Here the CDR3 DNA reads TGTGCCAGTAGTCCGACAGGGAGCGGTCAGCCCCAGCATTTT. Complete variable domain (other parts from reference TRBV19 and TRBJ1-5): DGGITQSPKYLFRKEGQNVTLSCEQNLNHDAMYWYRQDPGQGLRLIYYSQIVNDFQKGDIAEGYSVSREKKESFPLTVTSAQKNPTAFYLCASSPTGSGQPQHFGDGTRLSIL.

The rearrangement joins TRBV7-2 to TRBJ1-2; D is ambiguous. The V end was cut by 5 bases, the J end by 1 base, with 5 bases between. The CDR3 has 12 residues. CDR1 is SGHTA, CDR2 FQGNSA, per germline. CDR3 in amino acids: CASSPNNYGYTF. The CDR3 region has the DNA TGTGCCAGCAGCCCTAATAACTATGGCTACACCTTC.

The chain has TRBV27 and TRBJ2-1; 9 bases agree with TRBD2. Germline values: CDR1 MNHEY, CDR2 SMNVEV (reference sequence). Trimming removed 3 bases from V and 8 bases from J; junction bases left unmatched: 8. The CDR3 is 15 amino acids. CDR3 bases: TGTGCCAGCAGTTTGGGGATAGCGGGAGTGGATGAGCAGTTCTTC. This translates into CASSLGIAGVDEQFF.

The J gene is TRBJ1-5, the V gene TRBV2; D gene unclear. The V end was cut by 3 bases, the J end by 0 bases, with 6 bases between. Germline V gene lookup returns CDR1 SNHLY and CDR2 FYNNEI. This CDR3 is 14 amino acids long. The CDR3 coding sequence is TGTGCCAGCAGTGATCAGATTAGCAATCAGCCCCAGCATTTT. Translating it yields CASSDQISNQPQHF.

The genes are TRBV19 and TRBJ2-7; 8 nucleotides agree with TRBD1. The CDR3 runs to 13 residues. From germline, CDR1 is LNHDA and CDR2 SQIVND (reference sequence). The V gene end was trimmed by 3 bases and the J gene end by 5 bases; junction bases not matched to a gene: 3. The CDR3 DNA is TGTGCCAGTAGTATTAACAGGGGGGACGAGCAGTACTTC. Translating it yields CASSINRGDEQYF. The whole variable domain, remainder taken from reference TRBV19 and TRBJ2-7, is DGGITQSPKYLFRKEGQNVTLSCEQNLNHDAMYWYRQDPGQGLRLIYYSQIVNDFQKGDIAEGYSVSREKKESFPLTVTSAQKNPTAFYLCASSINRGDEQYFGPGTRLTVT.

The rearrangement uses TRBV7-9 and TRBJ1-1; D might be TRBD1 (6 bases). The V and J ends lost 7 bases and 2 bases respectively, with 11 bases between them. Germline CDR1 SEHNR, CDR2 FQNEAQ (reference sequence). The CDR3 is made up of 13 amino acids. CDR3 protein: CASMAGVNTEAFF. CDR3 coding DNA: TGTGCCAGCATGGCAGGGGTAAACACTGAAGCTTTCTTT.

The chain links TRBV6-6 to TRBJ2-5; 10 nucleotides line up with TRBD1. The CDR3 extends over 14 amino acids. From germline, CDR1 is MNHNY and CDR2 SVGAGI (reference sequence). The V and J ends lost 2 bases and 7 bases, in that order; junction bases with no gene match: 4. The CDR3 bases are TGTGCCAGCAGTTACGGGACAGGGGTAGGGACCCAGTACTTC. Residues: CASSYGTGVGTQYF.

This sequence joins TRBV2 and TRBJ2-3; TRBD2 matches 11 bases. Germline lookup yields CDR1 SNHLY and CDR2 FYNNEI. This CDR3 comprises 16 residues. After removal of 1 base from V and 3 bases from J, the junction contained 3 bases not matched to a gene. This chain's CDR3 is CASSEGLAGTTDTQYF. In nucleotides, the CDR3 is TGTGCCAGCAGTGAAGGACTAGCGGGGACAACAGATACGCAGTATTTT.

The CDR3 coding sequence is TGTGCCAGCAGGGAGGACAGGGCACAGCCCCAGCATTTT. Translating it yields CASREDRAQPQHF. The chain has TRBV2 and TRBJ1-5; TRBD1 matches at 8 bases. With V trimmed by 6 bases and J by 7 bases, 5 bases remained unmatched. CDR3 length: 13 amino acids. In germline, CDR1 is SNHLY, CDR2 FYNNEI.

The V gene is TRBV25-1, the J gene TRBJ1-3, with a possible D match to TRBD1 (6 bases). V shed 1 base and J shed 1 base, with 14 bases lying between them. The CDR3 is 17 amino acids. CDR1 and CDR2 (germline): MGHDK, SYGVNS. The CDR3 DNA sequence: TGTGCCAGCAGTGAATTAAGCGGGGGCCGTTCTGGAAACACCATATATTTT. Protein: CASSELSGGRSGNTIYF. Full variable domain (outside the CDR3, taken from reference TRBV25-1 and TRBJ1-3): EADIYQTPRYLVIGTGKKITLECSQTMGHDKMYWYQQDPGMELHLIHYSYGVNSTEKGDLSSESTVSRIRTEHFPLTLESARPSHTSQYLCASSELSGGRSGNTIYFGEGSWLTVV.

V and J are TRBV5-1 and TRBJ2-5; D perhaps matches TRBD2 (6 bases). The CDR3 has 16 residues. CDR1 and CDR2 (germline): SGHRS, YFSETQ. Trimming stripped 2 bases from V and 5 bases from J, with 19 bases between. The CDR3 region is CASSLTPQAGYETQYF. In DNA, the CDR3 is TGCGCCAGCAGCTTAACCCCTCAGGCGGGATACGAGACCCAGTACTTC. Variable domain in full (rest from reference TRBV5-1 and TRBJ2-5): KAGVTQTPRYLIKTRGQQVTLSCSPISGHRSVSWYQQTPGQGLQFLFEYFSETQRNKGNFPGRFSGRQFSNSRSEMNVSTLELGDSALYLCASSLTPQAGYETQYFGPGTRLLVL.

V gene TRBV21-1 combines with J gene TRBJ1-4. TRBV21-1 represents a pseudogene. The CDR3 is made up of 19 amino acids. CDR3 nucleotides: TGTGCCAGCAGGCTCCAGTCGTGGCGTCCCCCCGAGGATAATGAAAAACTGTTTTTT. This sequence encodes CASRLQSWRPPEDNEKLFF.

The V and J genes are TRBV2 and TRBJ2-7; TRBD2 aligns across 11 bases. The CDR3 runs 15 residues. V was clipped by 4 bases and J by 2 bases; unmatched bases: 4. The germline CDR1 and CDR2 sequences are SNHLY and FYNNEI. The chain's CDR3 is CASSAGTSGTYEQYF. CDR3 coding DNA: TGTGCCAGCAGTGCAGGGACTAGCGGTACCTACGAGCAGTACTTC. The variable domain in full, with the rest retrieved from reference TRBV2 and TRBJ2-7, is EPEVTQTPSHQVTQMGQEVILRCVPISNHLYFYWYRQILGQKVEFLVSFYNNEISEKSEIFDDQFSVERPDGSNFTLKIRSTKLEDSAMYFCASSAGTSGTYEQYFGPGTRLTVT.